The 8 T cell receptor beta chains listed next were all sequenced from one sample in a study of vaccination and CD4 T cells after COVID-19. As for treatment: approximately 10-day PBMC culture with coronavirus spike peptide pools or control peptides (ViraFEST assay). An Oncomine TCR Beta short-read assay was used to sequence the DNA from cultured CD4+ T cells. TCRdb processed the PCR reads anew with MiXCR; each CDR3 protein has one entry. The sample holds around 15,000 distinct CDR3 sequences, about 32% seen once. No cognate antigen is known for these TCRs. The material sequenced was cultured CD4+ T cells from blood. These receptors were collected from a human donor with COVID-19.

This clonotype has only a few counts. The rearrangement joins TRBV20-1 to TRBJ1-1; D remains ambiguous. Looked up from germline, CDR1 is DFQATT and CDR2 is SNEGSKA (reference sequence). This CDR3 has 12 amino acids. With 6 bases removed from V and 2 bases from J, the gap between germline ends came to 10 bases. In nucleotides, the CDR3 is TGCAGTGCGTCGGCCGAAAACACTGAAGCTTTCTTT. The encoded protein is CSASAENTEAFF.

V usage is TRBV7-2 and J usage is TRBJ2-3; D is possibly TRBD2 (5 bases). CDR3 length: 14 residues. The V end was cut by 4 bases, the J end by 4 bases, with 12 bases between. CDR1 and CDR2 (germline): SGHTA, FQGNSA. The CDR3 region is CASSSRTGADTQYF. Here the CDR3 DNA reads TGTGCCAGCAGCTCAAGGACTGGTGCAGATACGCAGTATTTT.

The chain is built from TRBV6-2 or TRBV6-3 and TRBJ2-7; D perhaps matches TRBD1 (6 bases). Germline V gene data show CDR1 as MNHEY and CDR2 as SVGEGT. This CDR3 contains 13 residues. With 5 bases removed from V and 3 bases from J, the gap between germline ends came to 11 bases. This CDR3 reads CASSPSGDYEQYF. CDR3 in DNA: TGTGCCAGCAGTCCTTCAGGGGACTACGAGCAGTACTTC.

The rearrangement joins TRBV28 to TRBJ1-5; TRBD1 matches 7 bases. V dropped 6 bases and J dropped 2; count of bases not matched to a gene: 7. CDR1 MDHEN and CDR2 SYDVKM come from the germline V gene. This CDR3 has 15 amino acids. The DNA of the CDR3 is TGTGCCAGCAGCAACCGGACAGGACGCAATCAGCCCCAGCATTTT. Translating it yields CASSNRTGRNQPQHF.

The chain carries TRBV6-1 and TRBJ1-1; D remains unclear. CDR3 size: 14 residues. The germline V gene has CDR1 MNHNS and CDR2 SASEGT. Trimming took 7 bases from V and 2 from J, leaving 14 bases between them. CDR3 in amino acids: CASTKTWANTEAFF. For the CDR3, the DNA is TGTGCCAGCACCAAGACGTGGGCCAACACTGAAGCTTTCTTT.

This rearrangement joins TRBV20-1 to TRBJ2-7; D is unresolved. Trimming removed 3 bases at V and 7 bases at J, with 16 bases between. The CDR3 has 13 amino acids. Germline V gives CDR1 DFQATT, CDR2 SNEGSKA (reference sequence). In DNA, the CDR3 is TGCAGTGCTAGGGTTGCACCTTCGGGTGAGCAGTACTTC. Its protein product is CSARVAPSGEQYF.

This clonotype has just a few counts. V usage is TRBV24-1 and J usage is TRBJ2-2; D unresolved. The V gene's germline CDR1 is KGHDR and CDR2 SFDVKD. This CDR3 region has 15 residues. The V gene lost 3 bases and the J gene lost 0 bases, with 7 bases spanning the gap. CDR3 region: CATSDPGPNTGELFF. The CDR3, as DNA: TGTGCCACCAGTGATCCGGGTCCGAACACCGGGGAGCTGTTTTTT.

The V call is TRBV7-9, the J call TRBJ1-4; D call uncertain. From germline, CDR1 is SEHNR and CDR2 FQNEAQ (reference sequence). V lost 1 base to trimming and J lost 8 bases, with 8 bases between them. This CDR3 spans 13 amino acids. CDR3 residues: CASSLEFGEKLFF. Written as DNA, the CDR3 is TGTGCCAGCAGCTTAGAGTTCGGGGAAAAACTGTTTTTT.